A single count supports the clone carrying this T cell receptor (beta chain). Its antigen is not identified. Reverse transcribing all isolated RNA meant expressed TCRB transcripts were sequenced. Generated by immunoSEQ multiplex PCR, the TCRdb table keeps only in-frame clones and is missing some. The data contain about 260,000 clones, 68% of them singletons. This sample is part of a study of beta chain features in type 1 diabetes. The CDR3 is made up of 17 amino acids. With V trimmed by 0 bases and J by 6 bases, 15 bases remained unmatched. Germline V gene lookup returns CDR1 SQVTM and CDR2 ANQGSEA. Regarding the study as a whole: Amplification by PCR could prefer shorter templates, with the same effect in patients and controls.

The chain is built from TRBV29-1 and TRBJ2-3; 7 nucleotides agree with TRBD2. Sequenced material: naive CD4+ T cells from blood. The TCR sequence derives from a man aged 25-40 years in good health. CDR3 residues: CSVEDVGLAAFSDTQYF. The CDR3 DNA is TGCAGCGTTGAAGATGTGGGGCTAGCGGCTTTTTCGGATACGCAGTATTTT.